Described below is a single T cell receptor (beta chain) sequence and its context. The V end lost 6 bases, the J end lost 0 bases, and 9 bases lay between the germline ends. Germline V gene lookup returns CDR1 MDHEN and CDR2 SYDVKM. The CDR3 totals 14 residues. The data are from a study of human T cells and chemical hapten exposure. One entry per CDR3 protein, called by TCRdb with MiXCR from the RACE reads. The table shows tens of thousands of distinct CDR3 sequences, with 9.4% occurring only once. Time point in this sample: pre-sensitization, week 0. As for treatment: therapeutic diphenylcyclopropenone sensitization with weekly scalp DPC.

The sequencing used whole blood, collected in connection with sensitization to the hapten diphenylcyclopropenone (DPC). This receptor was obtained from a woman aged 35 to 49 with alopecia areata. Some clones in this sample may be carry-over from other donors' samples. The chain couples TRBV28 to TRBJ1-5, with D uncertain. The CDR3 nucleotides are TGTGCCAGCAGAGACCGAGATAGCAATCAGCCCCAGCATTTT. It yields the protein CASRDRDSNQPQHF. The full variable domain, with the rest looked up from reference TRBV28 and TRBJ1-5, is DVKVTQSSRYLVKRTGEKVFLECVQDMDHENMFWYRQDPGLGLRLIYFSYDVKMKEKGDIPEGYSVSREKKERFSLILESASTNQTSMYLCASRDRDSNQPQHFGDGTRLSIL.